This TCR beta chain was observed in a study of T-cell memory formation after mild COVID-19. The study's findings and limits: Pre-infection memory held some responding clones, suggesting pre-existing cross-reactive T cells responded.

The germline V gene encodes CDR1 SGHVS and CDR2 FNYEAQ. CDR3 length equals 17 residues. V dropped 5 bases and J dropped 4; count of bases not matched to a gene: 12. TCRdb redid the calling of the 5' RACE reads with MiXCR, one entry per CDR3 protein. The sample yields about 130,000 distinct CDR3 sequences, roughly 6% seen once. This clonotype was seen only a few times. Its cognate antigen is unknown. The sequencing input was PBMCs or a T cell subset sorted from them (not recorded which). The chain couples TRBV7-6 to TRBJ2-1; TRBD1 agrees at 9 bases. The clonotype originates from an adult woman who had mild COVID-19 (a few samples of this study predate the infection). Cell type and time point are not known. For the CDR3, the DNA is TGTGCCAGCAGCCCCCAGGGGGGGACAGGGATTTACAATGAGCAGTTCTTC. Translation: CASSPQGGTGIYNEQFF.